The 2 T cell receptor beta chains reported below all come from one sample, sequenced in a study of STAT3 mutations in large granular lymphocyte leukemia. Study results and caveats: At least one immunodominant TCR beta clonotype appeared in every T-cell large granular lymphocyte leukemia patient.

Antigens for these TCRs are unknown. TCRdb's table, derived via immunoSEQ multiplex PCR, lists solely in-frame clones and lacks some. The sample has approximately 31,000 clones; approximately 86% are singletons. The specimen was peripheral blood mononuclear cells. All receptors derive from a man in his sixties with T-cell large granular lymphocyte leukemia. Some clones in this sample may be carry-over from other donors' samples.

The J gene is TRBJ1-4, the V gene TRBV4-1; 11 bases are a match to TRBD1. Trimming took 4 bases from V and 6 from J; bases not matched to a gene: 4. This CDR3 comprises 15 residues. Germline values: CDR1 MGHRA, CDR2 YSYEKL. This CDR3 reads CASSPRDRGYEKLFF. The CDR3 nucleotides read TGCGCCAGCAGCCCTCGGGACAGGGGGTATGAAAAACTGTTTTTT.

This chain connects TRBV28 to TRBJ2-7, with D perhaps matching TRBD1 (6 bases). This CDR3 spans 14 amino acids. Germline V CDR1 and CDR2: MDHEN, SYDVKM. Trimming pared 3 bases from V and 6 bases from J, leaving 15 bases between. The chain's CDR3 is CASSFGQGTTEQYF. The DNA for the CDR3 is TGTGCCAGCAGTTTTGGGCAGGGGACGACCGAGCAGTACTTC.